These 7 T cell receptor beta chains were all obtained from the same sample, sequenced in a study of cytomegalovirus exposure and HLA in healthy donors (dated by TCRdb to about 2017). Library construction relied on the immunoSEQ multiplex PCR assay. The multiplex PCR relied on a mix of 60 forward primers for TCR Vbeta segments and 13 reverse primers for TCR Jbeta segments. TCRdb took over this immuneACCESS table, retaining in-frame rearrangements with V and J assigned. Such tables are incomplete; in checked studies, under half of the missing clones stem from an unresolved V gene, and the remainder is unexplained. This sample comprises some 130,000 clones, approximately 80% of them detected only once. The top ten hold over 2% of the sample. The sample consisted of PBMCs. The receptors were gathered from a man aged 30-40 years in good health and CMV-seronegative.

This CDR3 is CASRLGLEQFF. In DNA, the CDR3 is TGTGCCAGCAGGTTGGGACTTGAGCAGTTCTTC. V usage is TRBV2 and J usage is TRBJ2-1, with D maybe TRBD2 (6 bases). The CDR3 spans 11 residues. The V gene lost 6 bases and the J gene lost 9 bases, with 9 bases spanning the gap. Germline V lookup: CDR1 SNHLY, CDR2 FYNNEI.

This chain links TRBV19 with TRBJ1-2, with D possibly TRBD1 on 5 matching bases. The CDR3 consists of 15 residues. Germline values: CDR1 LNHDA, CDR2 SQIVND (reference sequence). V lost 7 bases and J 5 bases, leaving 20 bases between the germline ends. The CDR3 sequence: CASIPLRGLKYGYTF. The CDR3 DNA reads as TGTGCCAGTATCCCTCTTCGGGGGTTGAAGTATGGCTACACCTTC.

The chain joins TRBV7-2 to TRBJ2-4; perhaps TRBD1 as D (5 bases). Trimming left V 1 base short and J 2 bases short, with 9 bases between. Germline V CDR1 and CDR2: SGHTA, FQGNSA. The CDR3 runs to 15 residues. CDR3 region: CASSLGGAPKNIQYF. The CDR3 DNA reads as TGTGCCAGCAGCTTAGGTGGGGCCCCCAAAAACATTCAGTACTTC.

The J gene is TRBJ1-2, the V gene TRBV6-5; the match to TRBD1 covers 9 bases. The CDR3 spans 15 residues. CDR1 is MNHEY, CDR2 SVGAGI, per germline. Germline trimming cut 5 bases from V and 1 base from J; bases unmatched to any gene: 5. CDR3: CASSAQGAINYGYTF. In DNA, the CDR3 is TGTGCCAGCAGTGCACAGGGGGCTATTAACTATGGCTACACCTTC.

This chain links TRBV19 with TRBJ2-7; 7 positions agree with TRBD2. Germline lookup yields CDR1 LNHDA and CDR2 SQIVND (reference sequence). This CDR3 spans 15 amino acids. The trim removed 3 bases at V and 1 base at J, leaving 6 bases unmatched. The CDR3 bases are TGTGCCAGTAGTATGGTAGCGGGTGCTTCCTACGAGCAGTACTTC. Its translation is CASSMVAGASYEQYF.

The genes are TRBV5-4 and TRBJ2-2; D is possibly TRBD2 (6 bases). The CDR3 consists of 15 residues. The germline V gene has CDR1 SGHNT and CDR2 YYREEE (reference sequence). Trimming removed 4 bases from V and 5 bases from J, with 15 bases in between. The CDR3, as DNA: TGTGCCAGCAGCCCGGGCGGGACGGCGACCGGGGAGCTGTTTTTT. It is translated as CASSPGGTATGELFF.

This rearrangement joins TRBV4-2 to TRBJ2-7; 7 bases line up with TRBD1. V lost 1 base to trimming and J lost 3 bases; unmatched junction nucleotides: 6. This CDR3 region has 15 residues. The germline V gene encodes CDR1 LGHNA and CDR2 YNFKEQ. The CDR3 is CASSQVRGRVYEQYF. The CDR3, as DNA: TGTGCCAGCAGCCAAGTGAGGGGGCGAGTCTACGAGCAGTACTTC.